This TCR beta chain is from a study of T-cell reconstitution after alpha-beta-depleted transplantation in children. V was trimmed by 8 bases and J by 4 bases, leaving 14 bases between them. The CDR3 length is 12 residues. Germline CDR1 reads GTSNPN; CDR2 reads SVGIG (reference sequence). For TCRbeta, the library was prepared with unique molecular identifiers. TCRdb analysed the PCR reads with MiXCR anew, one entry per CDR3 protein. The sample contains roughly 180,000 distinct CDR3 sequences, 13% to 15% of which appear only once. V usage is TRBV30 and J usage is TRBJ2-5, with a possible D match to TRBD2 (6 bases). The receptor's source is a human donor who donated a stem cell graft to a child with acute lymphoblastic leukemia. Sequences were derived from PBMCs from the stem cell graft donor, sampled from the stem cell graft. CDR3 sequence (DNA): TGTGCCCTCGGGGGAGCGGGAGAGACCCAGTACTTC. Amino acid sequence: CALGGAGETQYF.